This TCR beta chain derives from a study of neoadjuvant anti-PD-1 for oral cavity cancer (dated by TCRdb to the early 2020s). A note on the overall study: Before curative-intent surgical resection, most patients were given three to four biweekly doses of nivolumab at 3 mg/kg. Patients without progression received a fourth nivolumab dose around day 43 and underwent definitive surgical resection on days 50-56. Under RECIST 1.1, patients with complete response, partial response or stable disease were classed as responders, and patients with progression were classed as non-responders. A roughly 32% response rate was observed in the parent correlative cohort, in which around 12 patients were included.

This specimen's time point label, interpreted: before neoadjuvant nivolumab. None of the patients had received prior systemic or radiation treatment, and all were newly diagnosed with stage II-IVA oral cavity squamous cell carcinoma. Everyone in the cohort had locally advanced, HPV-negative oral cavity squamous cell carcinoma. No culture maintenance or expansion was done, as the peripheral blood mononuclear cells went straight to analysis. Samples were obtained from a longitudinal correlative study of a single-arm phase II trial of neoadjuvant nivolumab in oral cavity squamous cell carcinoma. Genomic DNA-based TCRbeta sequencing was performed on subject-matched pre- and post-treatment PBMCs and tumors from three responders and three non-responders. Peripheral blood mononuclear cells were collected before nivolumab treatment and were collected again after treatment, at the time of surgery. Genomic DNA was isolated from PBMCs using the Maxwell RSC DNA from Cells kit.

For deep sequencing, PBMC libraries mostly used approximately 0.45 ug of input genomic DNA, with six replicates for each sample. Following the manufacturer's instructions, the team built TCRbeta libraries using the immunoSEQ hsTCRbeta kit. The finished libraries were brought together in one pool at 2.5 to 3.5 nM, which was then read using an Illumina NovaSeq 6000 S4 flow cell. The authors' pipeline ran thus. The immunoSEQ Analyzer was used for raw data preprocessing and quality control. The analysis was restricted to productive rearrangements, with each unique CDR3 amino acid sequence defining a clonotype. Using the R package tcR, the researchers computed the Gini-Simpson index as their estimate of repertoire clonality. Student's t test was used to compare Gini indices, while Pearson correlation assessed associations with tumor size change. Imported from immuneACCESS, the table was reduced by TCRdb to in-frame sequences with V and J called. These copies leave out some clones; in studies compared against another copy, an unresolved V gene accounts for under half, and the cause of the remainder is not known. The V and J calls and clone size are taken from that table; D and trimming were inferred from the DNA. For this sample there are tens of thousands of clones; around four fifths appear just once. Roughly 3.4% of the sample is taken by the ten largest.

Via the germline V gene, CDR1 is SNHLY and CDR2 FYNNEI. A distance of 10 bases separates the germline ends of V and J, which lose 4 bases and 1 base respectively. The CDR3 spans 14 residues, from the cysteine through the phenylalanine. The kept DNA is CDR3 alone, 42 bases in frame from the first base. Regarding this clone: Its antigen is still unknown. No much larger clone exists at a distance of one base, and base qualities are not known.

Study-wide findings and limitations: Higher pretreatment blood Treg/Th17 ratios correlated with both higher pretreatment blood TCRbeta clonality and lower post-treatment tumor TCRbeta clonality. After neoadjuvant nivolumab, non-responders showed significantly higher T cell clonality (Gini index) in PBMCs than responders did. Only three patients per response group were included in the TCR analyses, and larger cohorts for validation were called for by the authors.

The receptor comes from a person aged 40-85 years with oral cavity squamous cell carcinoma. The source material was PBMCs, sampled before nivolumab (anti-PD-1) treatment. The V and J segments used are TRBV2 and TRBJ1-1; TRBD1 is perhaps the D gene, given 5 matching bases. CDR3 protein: CASSAGQKNTEAFF. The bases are TGTGCCAGCAGTGCCGGACAAAAGAACACTGAAGCTTTCTTT.